What follows describes a single T cell receptor (beta chain). This clone was seen once. Its recognized antigen is unknown. No much larger clonotype is one base removed from it; base qualities were not supplied. These data belong to a study of blood T cell repertoires in COVID-19 (dated by TCRdb to 2020 to 2022). Regarding the complete study: The collaborator samples originated in the United States, Italy and Spain and spanned the acute and convalescent phases of COVID-19. The repertoires were released in a freely available public database intended as a resource for research on the immune response to SARS-CoV-2. Samples were obtained from the ongoing ImmuneRACE study (first 160 participants) and from about 1,300 subjects provided by 6 global collaborators. The material from the prospective study consisted of cDNA or gDNA derived from T cells, B-cell-depleted T cells, or PBMCs. Subjects who had been exposed to COVID-19, were actively infected with it, or had recovered from it provided the deeply sampled blood TCRbeta repertoires that made up the dataset. Sample metadata almost always included a de-identified subject ID, COVID-19 status, age in years and sex. Where HLA class I and class II types were available, the types were taken from metadata supplied by the sample provider, not from assay-based typing. On the study overall, not on this receptor specifically: The quantity of clinical and demographic metadata differed by source and by participant and was supplied without curation.

CDR1 and CDR2, looked up from the germline V gene (reference sequence), are LNHDA and SQIVND. The CDR3 contains 14 residues, cysteine and phenylalanine counted. Only the CDR3 region is kept as DNA, spanning 42 bases read in frame from base 1. V gives up 3 bases and J gives up 4 bases, and the segment between their germline ends measures 12 bases. TCRbeta CDR3 regions were amplified from genomic DNA using the immunoSEQ Assay, a bias-controlled multiplex PCR. As for the authors' bioinformatics: The number of nucleated cells in each sample was estimated from the amplification of reference gene primers within the assay. To quantify the absolute abundance of each unique TCRbeta CDR3 rearrangement, sequence reads were collapsed and filtered. For each sample, productive Simpson clonality was calculated as the square root of Simpson's diversity index across productive rearrangements. Held by TCRdb, this immuneACCESS table contains in-frame sequences only and omits some clones. Under half of the omission traces to an unresolved V gene where checked; the cause of the rest is unknown. The DNA gave D and trimming, while V, J and clone size come from that table. The sample table lists roughly 190,000 clones, around 89% of them with a count of one. The biggest ten clones account for approximately 6% of the sample.

The collaborating institutions used their own protocols to collect whole blood in K2EDTA tubes. Collaborator samples were shipped for TCRbeta analysis as frozen whole blood, isolated PBMCs, or DNA extracted from either sample type. Sequenced sample: peripheral blood. Recombination connected TRBV19 to TRBJ1-1, and perhaps TRBD1 as D gene, on 6 matching bases. This receptor was identified in a man in his forties with active or convalescent COVID-19. The DNA is as follows: TGTGCCAGTAGTATCTCAGGGGTTCCCACTGAAGCTTTCTTT. Translated, this gives CASSISGVPTEAFF.